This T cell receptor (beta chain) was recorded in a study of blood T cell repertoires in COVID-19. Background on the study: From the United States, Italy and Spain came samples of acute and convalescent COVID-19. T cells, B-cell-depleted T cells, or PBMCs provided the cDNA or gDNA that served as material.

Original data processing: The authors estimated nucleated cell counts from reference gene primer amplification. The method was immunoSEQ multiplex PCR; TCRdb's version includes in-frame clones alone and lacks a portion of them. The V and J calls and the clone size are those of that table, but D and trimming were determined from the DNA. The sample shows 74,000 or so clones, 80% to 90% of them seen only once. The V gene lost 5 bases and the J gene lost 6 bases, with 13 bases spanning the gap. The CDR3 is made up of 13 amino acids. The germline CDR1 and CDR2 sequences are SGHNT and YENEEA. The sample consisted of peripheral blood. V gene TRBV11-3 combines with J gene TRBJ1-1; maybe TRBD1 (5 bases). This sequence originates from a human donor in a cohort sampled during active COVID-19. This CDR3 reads CASSPMGGAEAFF. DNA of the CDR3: TGTGCCAGCAGCCCCATGGGGGGAGCTGAAGCTTTCTTT.